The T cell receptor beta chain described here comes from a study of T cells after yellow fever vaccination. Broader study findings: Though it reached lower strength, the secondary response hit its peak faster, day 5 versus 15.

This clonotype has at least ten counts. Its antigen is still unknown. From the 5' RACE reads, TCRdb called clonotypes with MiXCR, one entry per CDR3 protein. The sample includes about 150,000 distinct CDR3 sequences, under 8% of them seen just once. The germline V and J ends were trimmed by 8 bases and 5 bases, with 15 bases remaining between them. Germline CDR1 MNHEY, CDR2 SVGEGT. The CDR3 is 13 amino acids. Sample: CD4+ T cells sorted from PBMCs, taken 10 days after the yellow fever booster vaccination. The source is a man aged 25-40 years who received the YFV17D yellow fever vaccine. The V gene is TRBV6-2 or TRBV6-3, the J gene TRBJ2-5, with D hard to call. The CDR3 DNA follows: TGTGCCAGCCGTCCCGCTGGGCCCGAGACCCAGTACTTC. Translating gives CASRPAGPETQYF.